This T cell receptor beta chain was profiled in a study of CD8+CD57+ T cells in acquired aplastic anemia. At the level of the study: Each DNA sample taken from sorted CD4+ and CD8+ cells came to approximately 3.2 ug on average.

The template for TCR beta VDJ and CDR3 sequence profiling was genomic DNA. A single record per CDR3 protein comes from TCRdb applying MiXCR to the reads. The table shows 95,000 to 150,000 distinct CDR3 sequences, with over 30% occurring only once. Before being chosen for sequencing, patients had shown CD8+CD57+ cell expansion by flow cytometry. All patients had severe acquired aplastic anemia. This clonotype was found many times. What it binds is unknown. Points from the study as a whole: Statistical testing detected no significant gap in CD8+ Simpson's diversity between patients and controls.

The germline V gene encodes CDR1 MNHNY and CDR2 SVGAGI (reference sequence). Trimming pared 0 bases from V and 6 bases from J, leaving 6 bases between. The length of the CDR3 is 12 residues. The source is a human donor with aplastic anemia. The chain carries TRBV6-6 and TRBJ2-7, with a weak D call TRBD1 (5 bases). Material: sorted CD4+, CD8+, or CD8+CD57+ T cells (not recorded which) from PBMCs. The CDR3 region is CASSYSTGEQYF. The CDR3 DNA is TGTGCCAGCAGTTACTCAACAGGCGAGCAGTACTTC.